One sample yielded the 29 T cell receptor beta chains listed below, sequenced in a study of spatial heterogeneity in lung cancer. Study observations and caveats: Tumor mutation counts were tracked by expanded intratumoral alpha and beta TCR counts.

No antigen has been assigned to these receptors. Time point of the sample: sample taken at primary tumor resection. TCRdb fed the 5' RACE reads into MiXCR, producing one record per CDR3 protein. The sample consists of about 3,800 distinct CDR3 sequences, roughly 4.3% of them appearing once. The specimen comprised lung tumor tissue, sampled at surgery. All receptors derive from a male donor with early-stage non-small cell lung cancer.

By sample fraction, this clonotype is medium-sized. The chain joins TRBV6-6 to TRBJ1-4; D is undetermined. The CDR3 extends over 16 amino acids. Germline-derived CDR1 and CDR2 are MNHNY and SVGAGI (reference sequence). V lost 8 bases and J lost 0, with 16 bases in between. This CDR3 reads CASVRDGEATNEKLFF. The CDR3 DNA reads TGTGCCAGCGTAAGAGACGGGGAAGCAACTAATGAAAAACTGTTTTTT.

This clonotype is classed as medium-sized (0.01 to 0.1%). The chain carries TRBV15 and TRBJ2-1; 7 bases line up with TRBD2. This CDR3 region has 15 residues. Germline V gene data show CDR1 as LNHNV and CDR2 as YYDKDF (reference sequence). V lost 5 bases, J lost 9 bases, and 13 bases stayed unmatched. The DNA of the CDR3 is TGTGCCACCAGCCTTCTTAGGCAGGGAGGGACTGAGCAGTTCTTC. Protein product: CATSLLRQGGTEQFF.

The table lists this clonotype with many counts. J is TRBJ1-2 and V is TRBV9; D is uncertain. The CDR3 contains 15 residues. Trimming removed 0 bases from V and 7 bases from J, with 16 bases in between. The germline gives CDR1 SGDLS, CDR2 YYNGEE. CDR3 bases: TGTGCCAGCAGCGTAGACACCACAGACGTTATTGGCTACACCTTC. Its translation: CASSVDTTDVIGYTF.

The table lists this clonotype with many counts. The chain combines TRBV18 with TRBJ2-3; a possible D gene is TRBD2 (5 bases). V lost 4 bases, J lost 4 bases, and 9 bases lay in between. Looked up from germline, CDR1 is KGHSH and CDR2 is LQKENI. The CDR3 runs to 13 residues. The CDR3 region is CASSQGGPDTQYF. The DNA for the CDR3 is TGTGCCAGCTCACAAGGAGGTCCAGATACGCAGTATTTT.

Relative to its sample, this clonotype is medium-sized. The chain joins TRBV7-6 to TRBJ2-3; no reliable D call. The V gene's germline CDR1 is SGHVS and CDR2 FNYEAQ. V dropped 1 base and J dropped 2 bases, with 10 bases sitting between them. This CDR3 is 15 amino acids long. The CDR3 DNA sequence: TGTGCCAGCAGCTTAGGCCTGAGCGCCACAGATACGCAGTATTTT. This gives the protein CASSLGLSATDTQYF.

This clonotype was seen many times. The V call is TRBV19, the J call TRBJ2-1; TRBD1 matches at 7 bases. CDR3 size: 14 residues. In germline, CDR1 is LNHDA, CDR2 SQIVND (reference sequence). Trimming took 4 bases from V and 4 from J; bases not matched to a gene: 4. The CDR3 here is CASSKRGRYNEQFF. The DNA for the CDR3 is TGTGCCAGTAGTAAAAGGGGGCGTTACAATGAGCAGTTCTTC. The full variable domain, in which reference TRBV19 and TRBJ2-1 provide the parts outside the CDR3, is DGGITQSPKYLFRKEGQNVTLSCEQNLNHDAMYWYRQDPGQGLRLIYYSQIVNDFQKGDIAEGYSVSREKKESFPLTVTSAQKNPTAFYLCASSKRGRYNEQFFGPGTRLTVL.

This clonotype is labeled medium-sized. The chain combines TRBV5-1 with TRBJ2-4; D gene uncertain. CDR1 is SGHRS and CDR2 is YFSETQ in the germline V gene. The CDR3 totals 11 residues. V was clipped by 3 bases and J by 7 bases, with 5 bases between them. The CDR3 loop reads CASSSGNIQYF. The CDR3 DNA sequence: TGCGCCAGCAGCTCCGGGAACATTCAGTACTTC.

This clonotype was picked up many times. The chain couples TRBV18 to TRBJ2-7, with 8 positions matching TRBD2. CDR3 length equals 14 residues. Looked up from germline, CDR1 is KGHSH and CDR2 is LQKENI. V lost 3 bases to trimming and J lost 2 bases; unmatched junction nucleotides: 3. The CDR3 spells CASSPNGRAYEQYV. The CDR3 nucleotides are TGTGCCAGCTCACCGAACGGGAGGGCCTACGAGCAGTACGTC.

This clonotype ranks as medium-sized. The chain combines TRBV6-1 with TRBJ1-1; 7 nucleotides line up with TRBD1. CDR3 length equals 14 residues. Germline CDR1 and CDR2: MNHNS and SASEGT. V was clipped by 2 bases and J by 1 base; unmatched bases: 1. This chain's CDR3 is CASSETGANTEAFF. CDR3 coding DNA: TGTGCCAGCAGTGAAACAGGGGCGAACACTGAAGCTTTCTTT.

This clonotype was seen repeatedly, ten times or more. This chain links TRBV30 with TRBJ1-2; D unresolved. V was shortened by 5 bases and J by 2 bases, with 9 bases between the two germline ends. CDR1 is GTSNPN, CDR2 SVGIG, per germline (reference sequence). The CDR3 contains 12 residues. The CDR3 here is CAWSSGNYGYTF. Written as DNA, the CDR3 is TGTGCCTGGTCATCAGGCAACTATGGCTACACCTTC.

This clonotype was detected ten times or more. The chain combines TRBV20-1 with TRBJ2-2, with no clear D. The germline V and J ends were trimmed by 6 bases and 2 bases, with 10 bases remaining between them. The CDR3 has 13 residues. Germline V gene sequence: CDR1 DFQATT, CDR2 SNEGSKA (reference sequence). The CDR3 DNA reads as TGCAGTGCCCGGGCCACTAACACCGGGGAGCTGTTTTTT. The encoded protein is CSARATNTGELFF.

This clonotype showed up many times. The V and J genes are TRBV6-2 or TRBV6-3 and TRBJ2-3; no definite D call. This CDR3 contains 13 residues. Trimming pared 0 bases from V and 6 bases from J, leaving 7 bases between. The V gene's germline CDR1 is MNHEY and CDR2 SVGEGT. CDR3 DNA sequence: TGTGCCAGCAGTTACTCAGGAATTGATACGCAGTATTTT. It encodes CASSYSGIDTQYF.

This clonotype was seen ten or more times. The V gene is TRBV5-1, the J gene TRBJ2-6, with 7 bases fitting TRBD1. The CDR3 loop spans 17 amino acids. CDR1 is SGHRS, CDR2 YFSETQ, per germline. Unmatched junction bases numbered 5, after V lost 0 bases and J lost 2 bases. The chain's CDR3 is CASSLDRGTAGANVLTF. As DNA, the CDR3 is TGCGCCAGCAGCTTGGACAGGGGAACGGCTGGGGCCAACGTCCTGACTTTC. Full variable domain (missing parts from reference TRBV5-1 and TRBJ2-6): KAGVTQTPRYLIKTRGQQVTLSCSPISGHRSVSWYQQTPGQGLQFLFEYFSETQRNKGNFPGRFSGRQFSNSRSEMNVSTLELGDSALYLCASSLDRGTAGANVLTFGAGSRLTVL.

By proportion, this clonotype is medium-sized. The chain employs TRBV5-4 and TRBJ1-3; unclear D gene. Germline V lookup: CDR1 SGHNT, CDR2 YYREEE (reference sequence). Trimming took 4 bases from V and 3 from J, leaving 8 bases between them. The CDR3 runs 13 residues. The CDR3, as DNA: TGTGCCAGCAGCAAGGAGTATGGAAACACCATATATTTT. It is translated as CASSKEYGNTIYF.

This clonotype is categorized as medium-sized. J is TRBJ1-3 and V is TRBV7-8; possibly TRBD1 for D (6 bases). Germline CDR1 reads SGHVS; CDR2 reads FQNEAQ. This CDR3 has 15 residues. V dropped 3 bases and J dropped 0 bases, with 9 bases sitting between them. CDR3 sequence: CASSFGQLSGNTIYF. CDR3 nucleotide sequence: TGTGCCAGCAGCTTTGGACAGCTCTCTGGAAACACCATATATTTT.

In this sample, this clonotype is medium-sized. The chain uses TRBV7-9 and TRBJ1-5; tentatively, D is TRBD1 (5 bases). The germline V gene encodes CDR1 SEHNR and CDR2 FQNEAQ (reference sequence). Trimming removed 5 bases at V and 5 bases at J, with 16 bases between. This CDR3 is built from 15 residues. For the CDR3, the DNA is TGTGCCAGCAGCACCACCGGGGCCGGGGATCAGCCCCAGCATTTT. Its protein product is CASSTTGAGDQPQHF.

By sample fraction, this clonotype is medium-sized. This chain joins TRBV12-3 or TRBV12-4 and TRBJ1-1; D is perhaps TRBD1 (5 bases). V was clipped by 2 bases and J by 7 bases, with 14 bases between them. CDR3 length: 14 amino acids. CDR3 sequence (DNA): TGTGCCAGCAGTTTATTCCAAACAGGACTTGAAGCTTTCTTT. This codes for CASSLFQTGLEAFF.

By share of the sample, this clonotype is medium-sized. The J gene is TRBJ2-7, the V gene TRBV27; D is uncertain. The V and J ends lost 7 bases and 2 bases respectively, with 24 bases between them. Germline CDR1 reads MNHEY; CDR2 reads SMNVEV (reference sequence). The CDR3 extends over 17 amino acids. The CDR3 DNA reads as TGTGCCAGCAATTCTAGGGCTAGGCCAGCCACGACCTACGAGCAGTACGTC. Translated: CASNSRARPATTYEQYV.

The rearrangement uses TRBV12-5 and TRBJ2-3, with D unclear. CDR1 is LGHNT and CDR2 is FRNRAP in the germline V gene. The CDR3 extends over 12 amino acids. Trimming left V 6 bases short and J 9 bases short, with 13 bases between. The CDR3 is CASGPWLETQYF. The CDR3 nucleotides read TGTGCTAGTGGCCCCTGGTTGGAAACGCAGTATTTT.

This clonotype has ten or more counts. The CDR3 here is CASIGLQGVSSYEQYV. The DNA for the CDR3 is TGTGCCAGTATAGGTTTACAGGGCGTAAGCTCCTACGAGCAGTACGTC. The chain is built from TRBV19 and TRBJ2-7; D might be TRBD1 (6 bases). The V gene lost 7 bases and the J gene lost 0 bases, with 19 bases spanning the gap. The germline gives CDR1 LNHDA, CDR2 SQIVND (reference sequence). This CDR3 contains 16 residues.

This clonotype was counted at least ten times. The chain links TRBV28 to TRBJ1-6; 8 positions match TRBD1. The CDR3 spans 21 residues. Germline V lookup: CDR1 MDHEN, CDR2 SYDVKM. Germline trimming cut 8 bases from V and 7 bases from J; bases unmatched to any gene: 28. Here the CDR3 DNA reads TGTGCCAGCCGCGGGTTAGTTGGAAACAGGGGGAACGAACAAGGGAATTCACCCCTCCACTTT. Its translation is CASRGLVGNRGNEQGNSPLHF.

This clonotype is large by share. The chain is built from TRBV5-1 and TRBJ2-5, with 8 bases lining up with TRBD1. Trimming took 4 bases from V and 1 from J; bases not matched to a gene: 3. This CDR3 comprises 14 residues. Germline assignment: CDR1 SGHRS and CDR2 YFSETQ. Here the CDR3 reads CASSPGTGQETQYF. For the CDR3, the DNA is TGCGCCAGCAGCCCCGGGACAGGCCAAGAGACCCAGTACTTC.

This clonotype was seen at least ten times. This rearrangement joins TRBV11-2 to TRBJ2-5; 7 bases agree with TRBD1. V was clipped by 5 bases and J by 0 bases; unmatched bases: 3. The CDR3 contains 14 residues. Germline lookup yields CDR1 SGHAT and CDR2 FQNNGV. CDR3 loop: CASSLGQDQETQYF. The DNA for the CDR3 is TGTGCCAGCAGCCTCGGACAGGACCAAGAGACCCAGTACTTC.

This clonotype was observed at least ten times. The chain uses TRBV7-2 and TRBJ1-1; D gene ambiguous. V was cut by 5 bases and J by 1 base, with 11 bases left in between. This CDR3 has 14 residues. Germline V lookup: CDR1 SGHTA, CDR2 FQGNSA. CDR3 in amino acids: CASSPGIANTEAFF. For the CDR3, the DNA is TGTGCCAGCAGCCCTGGGATCGCGAACACTGAAGCTTTCTTT.

By sample fraction, this clonotype is medium-sized. The J gene is TRBJ1-2, the V gene TRBV29-1; D is ambiguous. The CDR3 contains 12 residues. CDR1 is SQVTM and CDR2 is ANQGSEA in the germline V gene. V gave up 2 bases and J gave up 3 bases, with 7 bases separating them. The CDR3 is CSVEMGDYGYTF. The CDR3 nucleotides are TGCAGCGTTGAAATGGGAGACTATGGCTACACCTTC.

At least ten counts were recorded for this clonotype. The rearrangement links TRBV24-1 to TRBJ2-5; TRBD1 aligns across 9 bases. The CDR3 extends over 15 amino acids. Germline CDR1 reads KGHDR; CDR2 reads SFDVKD. The trim removed 3 bases at V and 5 bases at J, leaving 6 bases unmatched. CDR3 sequence (DNA): TGTGCCACCAGTGATATGGGACAGGGTGGTGAGACCCAGTACTTC. Translating it yields CATSDMGQGGETQYF.

This clonotype is labeled medium-sized (0.01 to 0.1%). The chain is built from TRBV5-1 and TRBJ1-5; D gene uncertain. CDR3 length: 13 amino acids. Trimming took 8 bases from V and 3 from J, leaving 12 bases between them. Per germline, CDR1 SGHRS and CDR2 YFSETQ. CDR3 sequence: CASHDGPNQPQHF. CDR3 coding DNA: TGCGCCAGTCACGACGGACCCAATCAGCCCCAGCATTTT.

This clonotype was observed a few times. The chain links TRBV6-1 to TRBJ1-1, with TRBD1 as a possible D gene (6 bases). Trimming cost V 6 bases and J 2 bases, with 10 bases left between them. The CDR3 contains 13 residues. Germline CDR1 MNHNS, CDR2 SASEGT. The CDR3 DNA reads TGTGCCAGCAGCGAGACAGGAAACACTGAAGCTTTCTTT. It is translated as CASSETGNTEAFF.

This clonotype has at least ten counts. The rearrangement links TRBV20-1 to TRBJ2-4; D remains ambiguous. V lost 3 bases, J lost 0 bases, and 24 bases lay in between. This CDR3 region has 19 residues. CDR1 DFQATT and CDR2 SNEGSKA come from the germline V gene (reference sequence). CDR3 in amino acids: CSASGVYQGRLLAKNIQYF. Written as DNA, the CDR3 is TGCAGTGCTAGTGGGGTGTATCAAGGCCGACTTCTAGCCAAAAACATTCAGTACTTC.